A single sample is the source of the 27 T cell receptor beta chains below, sequenced in a study of cytomegalovirus exposure and HLA in healthy donors. Amplification used 60 Vbeta primers and 13 Jbeta primers. Sequenced by immunoSEQ multiplex PCR; TCRdb stores in-frame clones only, minus some. The table includes about 130,000 clones, about three quarters detected once. Sequenced material: PBMCs. Receptors were obtained from a middle-aged man in good health and CMV-seropositive.

This sequence joins TRBV18 and TRBJ2-7; 7 nucleotides line up with TRBD1. The CDR3 sequence is 14 residues long. Per germline, CDR1 KGHSH and CDR2 LQKENI. The V segment lost 6 bases and the J segment 2 bases; nucleotides outside the gene matches: 7. The chain's CDR3 is CASSETGIPYEQYF. The CDR3 region has the DNA TGTGCCAGCTCCGAGACAGGGATCCCCTACGAGCAGTACTTC.

J is TRBJ1-2 and V is TRBV5-5; the D gene is possibly TRBD1 (6 bases). The V end was cut by 0 bases, the J end by 3 bases, with 18 bases between. The germline CDR1 and CDR2 sequences are SGHKS and YYEKEE (reference sequence). The CDR3 is 17 amino acids. This chain's CDR3 is CASSLDQGWGGDYGYTF. The CDR3 bases are TGTGCCAGCAGCTTGGACCAGGGGTGGGGGGGCGACTATGGCTACACCTTC. The variable domain in full, completed from reference TRBV5-5 and TRBJ1-2, reads DAGVTQSPTHLIKTRGQQVTLRCSPISGHKSVSWYQQVLGQGPQFIFQYYEKEERGRGNFPDRFSARQFPNYSSELNVNALLLGDSALYLCASSLDQGWGGDYGYTFGSGTRLTVV.

The chain is built from TRBV11-2 and TRBJ1-1, with a tentative D call TRBD1 (5 bases). The germline V and J ends were trimmed by 5 bases and 1 base, with 11 bases remaining between them. The CDR3 length is 14 residues. In germline, CDR1 is SGHAT, CDR2 FQNNGV. The CDR3, as DNA: TGTGCCAGCAGCAGAGGACACGCGAACACTGAAGCTTTCTTT. Its translation is CASSRGHANTEAFF.

The CDR3 DNA is TGTGCCAGCAGCGGCCCCGGGACTAGCGGAAACATTCAGTACTTC. This codes for CASSGPGTSGNIQYF. V is TRBV5-4 and J is TRBJ2-4, with 11 bases fitting TRBD2. Per the germline V gene, CDR1 is SGHNT and CDR2 is YYREEE (reference sequence). The V gene end was trimmed by 4 bases and the J gene end by 6 bases; junction bases not matched to a gene: 6. The CDR3 length is 15 residues.

For the CDR3, the DNA is TGTGCCAGCAGCTTAGGAGGTGGCTACACCTTC. The encoded protein is CASSLGGGYTF. This chain joins TRBV7-9 and TRBJ1-2; D is undetermined. The CDR3 extends over 11 amino acids. The V gene lost 1 base and the J gene lost 7 bases, with 4 bases spanning the gap. CDR1 and CDR2 from the germline V gene are SEHNR and FQNEAQ (reference sequence).

The chain employs TRBV2 and TRBJ2-7; D gene ambiguous. Trimming cost V 8 bases and J 3 bases, with 17 bases left between them. This CDR3 has 14 amino acids. Germline CDR1 is SNHLY and CDR2 is FYNNEI. CDR3: CASVRMQVDYEQYF. CDR3 nucleotides: TGTGCCAGCGTTCGAATGCAGGTGGACTACGAGCAGTACTTC.

This chain's CDR3 is CASSPGQGYNYGYTF. As DNA, the CDR3 is TGTGCCAGCAGCCCGGGACAGGGATACAACTATGGCTACACCTTC. The rearrangement joins TRBV7-2 to TRBJ1-2; 9 positions match TRBD1. CDR1 is SGHTA and CDR2 is FQGNSA in the germline V gene. The CDR3 is 15 residues long. V trimming: 5 bases; J trimming: 2 bases; junction bases outside the gene matches: 6.

This chain links TRBV25-1 with TRBJ2-5; 9 positions match TRBD1. The V segment lost 7 bases and the J segment 5 bases; nucleotides outside the gene matches: 11. CDR3 size: 15 residues. Germline V lookup: CDR1 MGHDK, CDR2 SYGVNS. The CDR3 protein is CASTGPGQGWETQYF. The CDR3 region has the DNA TGTGCCAGCACTGGACCGGGACAGGGTTGGGAGACCCAGTACTTC.

V is TRBV11-2 and J is TRBJ2-7; D may be TRBD1 (5 bases). Germline loops: CDR1 SGHAT, CDR2 FQNNGV. The V end was cut by 6 bases, the J end by 2 bases, with 8 bases between. This CDR3 region has 12 residues. The CDR3 reads CASRDSPYEQYF. The CDR3 DNA sequence: TGTGCCAGCAGAGACAGCCCCTACGAGCAGTACTTC.

The V gene is TRBV25-1, the J gene TRBJ1-1, with D tentatively TRBD1 (6 bases). V was clipped by 10 bases and J by 0 bases, with 9 bases between them. Germline CDR1 MGHDK, CDR2 SYGVNS. This CDR3 spans 12 amino acids. The CDR3: CAIGTMNTEAFF. The CDR3 coding sequence is TGTGCCATCGGGACAATGAACACTGAAGCTTTCTTT. Based on the CDR3 plus reference TRBV25-1 and TRBJ1-1, the full variable domain is EADIYQTPRYLVIGTGKKITLECSQTMGHDKMYWYQQDPGMELHLIHYSYGVNSTEKGDLSSESTVSRIRTEHFPLTLESARPSHTSQYLCAIGTMNTEAFFGQGTRLTVV.

This chain links TRBV18 with TRBJ2-1; 10 positions agree with TRBD2. The germline V gene encodes CDR1 KGHSH and CDR2 LQKENI. This CDR3 comprises 16 residues. The trim removed 3 bases at V and 3 bases at J, leaving 5 bases unmatched. The CDR3 DNA reads as TGTGCCAGCTCACCGGTCAGGACTAGCGGCTACAATGAGCAGTTCTTC. The encoded protein is CASSPVRTSGYNEQFF. The variable domain in full, with the rest retrieved from reference TRBV18 and TRBJ2-1, is NAGVMQNPRHLVRRRGQEARLRCSPMKGHSHVYWYRQLPEEGLKFMVYLQKENIIDESGMPKERFSAEFPKEGPSILRIQQVVRGDSAAYFCASSPVRTSGYNEQFFGPGTRLTVL.

The gene calls are TRBV5-4 and TRBJ2-7; D is undetermined. The CDR3 runs to 13 residues. Germline lookup yields CDR1 SGHNT and CDR2 YYREEE (reference sequence). V was cut by 0 bases and J by 1 base, with 5 bases left in between. The CDR3 DNA reads TGTGCCAGCAGCTTGGGTGCGTCCTACGAGCAGTACTTC. Translated: CASSLGASYEQYF. The variable domain in full, completed from reference TRBV5-4 and TRBJ2-7, reads ETGVTQSPTHLIKTRGQQVTLRCSSQSGHNTVSWYQQALGQGPQFIFQYYREEENGRGNFPPRFSGLQFPNYSSELNVNALELDDSALYLCASSLGASYEQYFGPGTRLTVT.

This chain joins TRBV27 and TRBJ2-5; 9 bases agree with TRBD2. The J call may be faulty, since TRBJ2-7 better matches the DNA end. The germline CDR1 and CDR2 sequences are MNHEY and SMNVEV (reference sequence). The CDR3 extends over 13 amino acids. CDR3 residues: CASRLAGSYEQYF. The DNA for the CDR3 is TGTGCCAGCAGACTAGCGGGTTCCTACGAGCAGTACTTC.

The chain recombines TRBV6-6 with TRBJ1-6; a possible D gene is TRBD1 (5 bases). V lost 6 bases to trimming and J lost 5 bases, with 11 bases between them. The germline gives CDR1 MNHNY, CDR2 SVGAGI (reference sequence). The CDR3 runs 14 residues. The CDR3 spells CASRTQADNSPLHF. The CDR3 coding sequence is TGTGCCAGCAGGACACAGGCAGATAATTCACCCCTCCACTTT.

This clone has more than one count but fewer than ten. V is TRBV2 and J is TRBJ1-2; D may be TRBD1 (5 bases). This CDR3 contains 12 residues. Germline CDR1 is SNHLY and CDR2 is FYNNEI. V lost 8 bases to trimming and J lost 5 bases, with 12 bases between them. CDR3 DNA sequence: TGTGCCAGCGAAAGACGGGGGTATGGCTACACCTTC. Translating gives CASERRGYGYTF.

A single count supports this clone. The chain joins TRBV6-4 to TRBJ1-6, with a tentative D call TRBD1 (6 bases). Germline assignment: CDR1 MRHNA and CDR2 SNTAGT. Trimming pared 6 bases from V and 5 bases from J, leaving 14 bases between. This CDR3 is built from 15 residues. The CDR3 sequence is CASSPTGLNNSPLHF. The CDR3 nucleotides read TGTGCCAGCAGCCCTACAGGGCTCAATAATTCACCCCTCCACTTT.

CDR3 in DNA: TGTGCCAGCAGCTTAGGGACAGGCCTACAGGATCAGTCTGGAAACACCATATATTTT. Protein product: CASSLGTGLQDQSGNTIYF. The chain recombines TRBV11-2 with TRBJ1-3; 7 nucleotides line up with TRBD1. This CDR3 contains 19 residues. Germline CDR1 and CDR2: SGHAT and FQNNGV. Trimming removed 1 base from V and 1 base from J; junction bases left unmatched: 13.

The chain couples TRBV13 to TRBJ1-2; 8 nucleotides line up with TRBD1. Germline V CDR1 and CDR2: PRHDT, FYEKMQ (reference sequence). The V segment lost 2 bases and the J segment 5 bases; nucleotides outside the gene matches: 4. The CDR3 runs 14 residues. The CDR3 here is CASSLQGAGYGYTF. The CDR3 DNA sequence: TGTGCCAGCAGCTTACAGGGGGCGGGTTATGGCTACACCTTC.

The chain uses TRBV19 and TRBJ2-7, with 10 bases fitting TRBD2. Germline loops: CDR1 LNHDA, CDR2 SQIVND (reference sequence). The CDR3 totals 16 residues. Trimming removed 5 bases from V and 2 bases from J; junction bases left unmatched: 9. This CDR3 is CASSVSSGRIPYEQYF. CDR3 in DNA: TGTGCCAGTAGTGTCTCTAGCGGGAGAATCCCCTACGAGCAGTACTTC.

V and J are TRBV28 and TRBJ1-1, with 7 bases lining up with TRBD1. This CDR3 contains 13 residues. Germline V gene sequence: CDR1 MDHEN, CDR2 SYDVKM. V shed 6 bases and J 4 bases; nucleotides not matched to a gene: 5. The CDR3 loop is CASRTGLGTEAFF. The CDR3 nucleotides are TGTGCCAGCAGGACAGGGTTGGGCACTGAAGCTTTCTTT.

This sequence joins TRBV29-1 and TRBJ1-3; 7 bases align to TRBD1. The V gene end was trimmed by 4 bases and the J gene end by 7 bases; junction bases not matched to a gene: 7. The CDR3 runs 13 residues. Germline V gene sequence: CDR1 SQVTM, CDR2 ANQGSEA. The CDR3 loop reads CSVGGGYGNTIYF. DNA of the CDR3: TGCAGCGTTGGAGGGGGCTATGGTAACACCATATATTTT. Supplemented by reference TRBV29-1 and TRBJ1-3, the full variable domain reads SAVISQKPSRDICQRGTSLTIQCQVDSQVTMMFWYRQQPGQSLTLIATANQGSEATYESGFVIDKFPISRPNLTFSTLTVSNMSPEDSSIYLCSVGGGYGNTIYFGEGSWLTVV.

The chain employs TRBV6-6 and TRBJ2-1, with D maybe TRBD2 (6 bases). Germline loops: CDR1 MNHNY, CDR2 SVGAGI (reference sequence). The V end lost 2 bases, the J end lost 2 bases, and 10 bases lay between the germline ends. The CDR3 is 15 residues long. The CDR3 DNA reads as TGTGCCAGCAGTTACGGGGGAGGACCCTACAATGAGCAGTTCTTC. Its translation is CASSYGGGPYNEQFF.

J is TRBJ2-7 and V is TRBV5-1, with 8 bases fitting TRBD1. The CDR3 totals 13 residues. The germline V gene encodes CDR1 SGHRS and CDR2 YFSETQ. Trimming removed 5 bases from V and 2 bases from J; junction bases left unmatched: 3. CDR3 bases: TGCGCCAGCAGTGGGACAGGCGCCTACGAGCAGTACTTC. Protein: CASSGTGAYEQYF.

The chain uses TRBV27 and TRBJ1-5; D gene uncertain. Germline V lookup: CDR1 MNHEY, CDR2 SMNVEV (reference sequence). This CDR3 is built from 14 residues. V gave up 8 bases and J gave up 6 bases, with 17 bases separating them. The CDR3 reads CASQDSISSQPQHF. The CDR3 DNA reads as TGTGCCAGCCAGGATTCTATTTCGAGTCAGCCCCAGCATTTT.

This sequence joins TRBV5-1 and TRBJ2-1; D perhaps matches TRBD2 (7 bases). V lost 6 bases, J lost 0 bases, and 16 bases lay in between. In germline, CDR1 is SGHRS, CDR2 YFSETQ. There are 16 residues in the CDR3. The CDR3 region has the DNA TGCGCCAGCACCACGTTGGGGGGGCACTCCTACAATGAGCAGTTCTTC. This translates into CASTTLGGHSYNEQFF.

The chain has TRBV6-5 and TRBJ1-2; D not certain. V was cut by 0 bases and J by 3 bases, with 11 bases left in between. Germline V gene lookup returns CDR1 MNHEY and CDR2 SVGAGI. The CDR3 loop spans 15 amino acids. Here the CDR3 reads CASSYSSSLYYGYTF. The CDR3 DNA is TGTGCCAGCAGTTACTCGAGCTCATTGTACTATGGCTACACCTTC.

The chain couples TRBV15 to TRBJ1-1; D is undetermined. Germline V gene data show CDR1 as LNHNV and CDR2 as YYDKDF (reference sequence). V was cut by 0 bases and J by 0 bases, with 5 bases left in between. The CDR3 has 14 residues. The CDR3 DNA reads as TGTGCCACCAGCAGAGATTCCATGAACACTGAAGCTTTCTTT. It encodes CATSRDSMNTEAFF.